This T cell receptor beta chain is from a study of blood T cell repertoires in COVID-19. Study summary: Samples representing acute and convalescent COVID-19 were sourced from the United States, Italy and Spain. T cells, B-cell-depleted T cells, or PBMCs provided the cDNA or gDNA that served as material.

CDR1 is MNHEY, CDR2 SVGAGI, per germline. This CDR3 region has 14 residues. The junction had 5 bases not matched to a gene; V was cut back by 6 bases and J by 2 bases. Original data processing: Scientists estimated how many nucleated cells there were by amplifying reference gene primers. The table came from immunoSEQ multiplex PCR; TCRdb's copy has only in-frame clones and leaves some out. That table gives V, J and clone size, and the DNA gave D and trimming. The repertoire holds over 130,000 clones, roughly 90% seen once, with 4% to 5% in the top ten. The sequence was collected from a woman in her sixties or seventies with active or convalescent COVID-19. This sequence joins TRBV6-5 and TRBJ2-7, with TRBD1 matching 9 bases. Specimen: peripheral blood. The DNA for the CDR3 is TGTGCCAGCAGAGAGGGGACAGGGACCTACGAGCAGTACTTC. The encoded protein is CASREGTGTYEQYF.